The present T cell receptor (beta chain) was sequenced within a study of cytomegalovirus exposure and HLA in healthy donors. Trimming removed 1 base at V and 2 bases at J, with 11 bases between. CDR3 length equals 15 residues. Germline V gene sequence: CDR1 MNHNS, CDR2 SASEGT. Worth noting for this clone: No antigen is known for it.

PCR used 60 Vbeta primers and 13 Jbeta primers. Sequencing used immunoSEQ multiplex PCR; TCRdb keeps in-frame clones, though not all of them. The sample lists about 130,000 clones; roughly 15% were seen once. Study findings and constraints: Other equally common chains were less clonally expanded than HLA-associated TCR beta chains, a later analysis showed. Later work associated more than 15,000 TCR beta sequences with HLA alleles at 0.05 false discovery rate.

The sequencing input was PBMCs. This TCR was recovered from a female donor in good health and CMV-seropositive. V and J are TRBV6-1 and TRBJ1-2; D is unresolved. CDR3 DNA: TGTGCCAGCAGTGAAGGCTACGGGAAAAACTATGGCTACACCTTC. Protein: CASSEGYGKNYGYTF.